This T cell receptor beta chain was identified during a study of T-cell memory formation after mild COVID-19. Across the study: In these data, TCR clusters were largely donor specific.

From 5'RACE with constant-segment primers came TCR alpha and TCR beta cDNA libraries that carried sample barcodes and UMIs. In TCRdb, the 5' RACE reads were re-called with MiXCR into one record per CDR3 protein. The repertoire consists of 450,000 or so distinct CDR3 sequences, with 25% occurring once and the leading ten covering 9.5% to 15%. A few counts support this clonotype. Its antigen is currently unknown. CDR3 length: 14 amino acids. The V and J ends lost 6 bases and 2 bases, in that order; junction bases with no gene match: 6. Germline V gene sequence: CDR1 MNHNY, CDR2 SVGAGI (reference sequence). General observations from the study: The CD4+ clones that contracted clustered mainly within CM and EM, and the CD8+ clones concentrated in EMRA.

Sequences were obtained from PBMCs or a T cell subset sorted from them (not recorded which). V gene TRBV6-6 combines with J gene TRBJ2-7, with TRBD2 matching over 8 bases. This receptor was taken from an adult woman who had mild COVID-19 (a few samples of this study predate the infection). Cell type and time point are not known. The CDR3 protein is CASSPGAGAYEQYF. CDR3 in DNA: TGTGCCAGCAGCCCTGGAGCGGGGGCCTACGAGCAGTACTTC.